These T cell receptor beta chains were read from a single sample in a study of tumor and adjacent non-tumor tissue in lung cancer. TCRdb re-derived calls from the multiplex PCR reads in MiXCR, one entry per CDR3 protein. The repertoire has 120,000 or so distinct CDR3 sequences, approximately 66% of them found once; the top ten carry 9.5% to 15%. The sequenced sample was lung tumor tissue. These receptors all stem from a man aged 30 to 45 with non-small cell lung cancer. The CDR3 runs from the conserved cysteine through the conserved F or W. Each record gives: D gene, V gene, clone size, J gene, CDR3 protein, CDR3 DNA. The D gene is left open where the match is weak. Rows may omit the clone size; those that give it use once, few, many or a size class.

d_gene: .; v_gene: TRBV6-5; abundance: few; j_gene: TRBJ2-5; CDR3aa: CASRFQGETQYF; CDR3nt: TGTGCCAGCCGTTTCCAGGGTGAGACCCAGTACTTC
d_gene: TRBD1; v_gene: TRBV6-5; abundance: .; j_gene: TRBJ2-1; CDR3aa: CASSYSHRTGYDKQFF; CDR3nt: TGTGCCAGCAGTTACAGTCATAGGACAGGCTACGATAAGCAGTTCTTC
d_gene: .; v_gene: TRBV20-1; abundance: many; j_gene: TRBJ2-1; CDR3aa: CSAREVGVDSSSYNEQFF; CDR3nt: TGCAGTGCTAGAGAAGTGGGGGTCGATTCGAGCTCCTACAATGAGCAGTTCTTC
d_gene: .; v_gene: TRBV29-1; abundance: .; j_gene: TRBJ2-7; CDR3aa: CSVGRGDCERYF; CDR3nt: TGCAGCGTTGGCAGGGGCGACTGCGAGCGGTACTTC
d_gene: .; v_gene: TRBV29-1; abundance: .; j_gene: TRBJ2-1; CDR3aa: CSDTGNLPNEQFF; CDR3nt: TGCAGCGATACAGGGAACCTCCCCAATGAGCAGTTCTTC
d_gene: .; v_gene: TRBV12-5; abundance: .; j_gene: TRBJ1-1; CDR3aa: CASGLQLNTEDFF; CDR3nt: TGTGCTAGTGGCCTTCAGTTGAACACTGAAGATTTCTTT
d_gene: .; v_gene: TRBV4-1; abundance: .; j_gene: TRBJ2-7; CDR3aa: CTSSQDETRQTYEQYF; CDR3nt: TGTACCAGCAGCCAAGACGAGACAAGACAGACCTACGAGCAATACTTC
d_gene: .; v_gene: TRBV4-1; abundance: .; j_gene: TRBJ2-7; CDR3aa: CAGSQDPGASYEQYF; CDR3nt: TGCGCCGGCAGCCAAGACCCAGGGGCATCCTACGAACAGTACTTC
d_gene: .; v_gene: TRBV11-2; abundance: many; j_gene: TRBJ2-3; CDR3aa: CASSANLGQHTDTQYF; CDR3nt: TGTGCCAGCAGCGCCAACCTTGGACAGCACACAGATACGCAGTATTTT
d_gene: .; v_gene: TRBV13; abundance: few; j_gene: TRBJ2-3; CDR3aa: CASSPWTNTDTQYF; CDR3nt: TGTGCCAGCAGCCCCTGGACTAACACAGATACGCAGTATTTT
d_gene: TRBD1; v_gene: TRBV5-4; abundance: once; j_gene: TRBJ2-7; CDR3aa: CASSPGQDDEQYF; CDR3nt: TGTGCCAGCAGCCCCGGACAGGATGACGAGCAGTACTTC
d_gene: TRBD2; v_gene: TRBV20-1; abundance: .; j_gene: TRBJ2-1; CDR3aa: CSARTSGQHNKQFF; CDR3nt: TGTAGTGCTAGAACTAGCGGGCAACACAATAAGCAGTTCTTC
d_gene: .; v_gene: TRBV12-3/TRBV12-4; abundance: .; j_gene: TRBJ2-3; CDR3aa: CASSLVATTQYF; CDR3nt: TGTGCCAGCAGTTTAGTAGCGACGACGCAGTATTTT
d_gene: TRBD1; v_gene: TRBV6-2/TRBV6-3; abundance: many; j_gene: TRBJ1-1; CDR3aa: CASRRTQGCMNTEAFF; CDR3nt: TGTGCCAGCAGAAGAACACAGGGGTGCATGAACACTGAAGCTTTCTTT
d_gene: .; v_gene: TRBV20-1; abundance: .; j_gene: TRBJ2-2; CDR3aa: CSARDRPFSGELVF; CDR3nt: TGCAGTGCTAGAGACAGGCCTTTCTCCGGGGAGCTGGTTTTT
d_gene: TRBD1; v_gene: TRBV12-3/TRBV12-4; abundance: many; j_gene: TRBJ1-2; CDR3aa: CASSPGQVIGGYTF; CDR3nt: TGTGCCAGCAGTCCGGGACAGGTGATCGGTGGCTACACCTTC
d_gene: .; v_gene: TRBV4-3; abundance: .; j_gene: TRBJ2-3; CDR3aa: CASSQESAGKCMGIDTQYF; CDR3nt: TGCGCCAGCAGCCAAGAATCTGCAGGGAAATGTATGGGCATAGATACGCAGTATTTT
d_gene: TRBD1; v_gene: TRBV29-1; abundance: .; j_gene: TRBJ2-1; CDR3aa: CSVEGTVDNEHFF; CDR3nt: TGCAGTGTTGAAGGGACAGTCGACAATGAGCATTTCTTC
d_gene: .; v_gene: TRBV28; abundance: few; j_gene: TRBJ1-1; CDR3aa: CASTLGGYNTEAFF; CDR3nt: TGTGCCAGCACGCTCGGGGGCTACAACACTGAAGCTTTCTTT
d_gene: TRBD2; v_gene: TRBV4-3; abundance: many; j_gene: TRBJ2-7; CDR3aa: CASSQARGLGYEQYF; CDR3nt: TGCGCCAGCAGCCAAGCCAGGGGACTAGGCTACGAGCAGTACTTC
d_gene: TRBD2; v_gene: TRBV13; abundance: .; j_gene: TRBJ2-1; CDR3aa: CASSSTGTSRTAYNEQFF; CDR3nt: TGTGCCAGCAGCTCAACAGGGACTAGTAGGACAGCCTACAATGAGCAGTTCTTC
d_gene: .; v_gene: TRBV11-2; abundance: .; j_gene: TRBJ1-2; CDR3aa: CANSLSEYGYTF; CDR3nt: TGTGCCAACAGCTTAAGTGAGTATGGCTACACCTTC
d_gene: .; v_gene: TRBV11-2; abundance: medium-sized; j_gene: TRBJ1-6; CDR3aa: CASGANSGNSPLHF; CDR3nt: TGTGCCAGCGGAGCCAACAGCGGGAATTCACCCCTCCACTTT
d_gene: .; v_gene: TRBV20-1; abundance: .; j_gene: TRBJ2-7; CDR3aa: CSASKRTGEQYF; CDR3nt: TGCAGTGCCAGTAAGAGGACTGGCGAGCAGTACTTC
d_gene: .; v_gene: TRBV4-1; abundance: .; j_gene: TRBJ2-7; CDR3aa: CASSQGETGQTYKQYF; CDR3nt: TGCGCCAGCAGCCAAGGTGAGACAGGACAGACCTACAAGCAGTACTTC
d_gene: TRBD1; v_gene: TRBV10-3; abundance: few; j_gene: TRBJ2-1; CDR3aa: CAISAGTGGTNEQFF; CDR3nt: TGTGCCATCAGTGCGGGGACAGGGGGTACCAATGAGCAGTTCTTC
d_gene: TRBD2; v_gene: TRBV12-3/TRBV12-4; abundance: .; j_gene: TRBJ2-1; CDR3aa: CASSSGEGISSYNEQLF; CDR3nt: TGTGCCAGCAGTTCCGGGGAGGGGATAAGCTCCTACAATGAGCAGCTCTTC
d_gene: .; v_gene: TRBV11-1; abundance: .; j_gene: TRBJ2-1; CDR3aa: CAGRRPTAEQFF; CDR3nt: TGTGCCGGCAGACGACCGACAGCTGAGCAGTTCTTC
d_gene: .; v_gene: TRBV5-1; abundance: few; j_gene: TRBJ2-5; CDR3aa: CASSLASSPFQETQYF; CDR3nt: TGCGCCAGCAGCTTGGCTAGCTCCCCCTTCCAAGAGACCCAGTACTTC
d_gene: .; v_gene: TRBV29-1; abundance: .; j_gene: TRBJ1-2; CDR3aa: CSVENQGGCYTF; CDR3nt: TGCAGTGTTGAGAATCAGGGCGGTTGCTACACCTTC
d_gene: .; v_gene: TRBV20-1; abundance: .; j_gene: TRBJ2-7; CDR3aa: CSASSPGGFNELYF; CDR3nt: TGCAGTGCTAGTTCGCCAGGGGGGTTCAACGAGCTATACTTC
d_gene: .; v_gene: TRBV9; abundance: few; j_gene: TRBJ2-3; CDR3aa: CASSVDGGTDTQYF; CDR3nt: TGTGCCAGCAGCGTAGACGGCGGCACAGATACGCAGTATTTT
d_gene: .; v_gene: TRBV7-9; abundance: .; j_gene: TRBJ2-7; CDR3aa: CVSRARTPAYEQYF; CDR3nt: TGTGTCAGCAGGGCTCGGACTCCCGCCTACGAGCAGTACTTC
d_gene: TRBD1; v_gene: TRBV7-2; abundance: .; j_gene: TRBJ1-1; CDR3aa: CASRAYRGTEAFF; CDR3nt: TGTGCCAGCAGAGCTTACAGGGGCACTGAAGCTTTCTTT
d_gene: .; v_gene: TRBV11-2; abundance: few; j_gene: TRBJ2-7; CDR3aa: CANSLDGGEQYF; CDR3nt: TGTGCCAATAGCTTAGATGGCGGGGAGCAGTACTTC
d_gene: TRBD1; v_gene: TRBV20-1; abundance: .; j_gene: TRBJ1-2; CDR3aa: CSARDRSRTGANYGYTF; CDR3nt: TGCAGTGCTAGAGATCGAAGTCGTACAGGGGCTAACTATGGCTACACCTTC
d_gene: .; v_gene: TRBV11-2; abundance: .; j_gene: TRBJ2-1; CDR3aa: CVSSLDLTNEQFF; CDR3nt: TGTGTCAGCAGCTTAGATCTGACTAATGAGCAGTTCTTC
d_gene: .; v_gene: TRBV14; abundance: once; j_gene: TRBJ2-1; CDR3aa: CTSSQDKVFLDNEQFF; CDR3nt: TGTACCAGCAGCCAAGATAAAGTTTTTTTGGACAATGAGCAGTTCTTC
d_gene: .; v_gene: TRBV5-1; abundance: .; j_gene: TRBJ2-3; CDR3aa: CANSFVQGTDTQYF; CDR3nt: TGCGCCAACAGTTTCGTACAGGGCACAGATACGCAGTATTTT
d_gene: .; v_gene: TRBV10-2; abundance: .; j_gene: TRBJ2-3; CDR3aa: CVSRVTDTQYF; CDR3nt: TGCGTCAGCAGGGTCACAGATACGCAGTATTTT
d_gene: TRBD2; v_gene: TRBV28; abundance: once; j_gene: TRBJ2-7; CDR3aa: CDSGTSGRATYEQYF; CDR3nt: TGTGACAGCGGGACTAGCGGGAGAGCAACTTACGAGCAGTACTTC
d_gene: .; v_gene: TRBV29-1; abundance: .; j_gene: TRBJ2-7; CDR3aa: CGVDDGMDEQYF; CDR3nt: TGCGGCGTTGATGACGGGATGGACGAGCAGTACTTC
d_gene: .; v_gene: TRBV10-3; abundance: many; j_gene: TRBJ2-1; CDR3aa: CAISGFRGNEQFF; CDR3nt: TGTGCCATCAGTGGCTTTAGGGGTAATGAGCAGTTCTTC
d_gene: TRBD2; v_gene: TRBV6-2/TRBV6-3; abundance: many; j_gene: TRBJ2-1; CDR3aa: CASSDHSGGGPSYNEQFF; CDR3nt: TGTGCCAGCAGCGACCATAGCGGGGGAGGACCCTCCTACAATGAGCAGTTCTTC
d_gene: .; v_gene: TRBV6-5; abundance: .; j_gene: TRBJ2-3; CDR3aa: CASSYSGEVMDTQYF; CDR3nt: TGTGCCAGTAGTTACTCGGGGGAAGTTATGGATACGCAGTATTTT
d_gene: .; v_gene: TRBV10-2; abundance: many; j_gene: TRBJ2-1; CDR3aa: CASSGGLNYNEQFF; CDR3nt: TGCGCCAGCAGTGGGGGGTTAAATTACAATGAGCAGTTCTTC
d_gene: TRBD1; v_gene: TRBV5-6; abundance: .; j_gene: TRBJ2-4; CDR3aa: CASSLSQGAGGIQYF; CDR3nt: TGTGCCAGCAGCTTGAGTCAGGGGGCCGGGGGCATTCAGTACTTC
d_gene: TRBD1; v_gene: TRBV5-4; abundance: many; j_gene: TRBJ2-1; CDR3aa: CASRVTGQGANEQFF; CDR3nt: TGTGCCAGCAGAGTTACGGGACAGGGGGCTAATGAGCAGTTCTTC
d_gene: TRBD1; v_gene: TRBV29-1; abundance: many; j_gene: TRBJ1-1; CDR3aa: CSVAGGNTEAFF; CDR3nt: TGCAGCGTTGCAGGGGGCAACACTGAAGCTTTCTTT
d_gene: TRBD2; v_gene: TRBV20-1; abundance: .; j_gene: TRBJ2-2; CDR3aa: CSAKTGRADTGELFF; CDR3nt: TGCAGTGCTAAGACGGGGAGGGCGGACACCGGGGAGCTGTTTTTT
d_gene: .; v_gene: TRBV4-1; abundance: .; j_gene: TRBJ2-1; CDR3aa: CASSQEVSSYNEKFF; CDR3nt: TGCGCCAGCAGCCAAGAAGTGAGTTCCTACAATGAGAAGTTCTTC
d_gene: .; v_gene: TRBV11-2; abundance: .; j_gene: TRBJ2-7; CDR3aa: CASSRTVGIGVSYEQYF; CDR3nt: TGTGCCAGCAGCCGAACGGTCGGGATAGGCGTCTCCTACGAGCAGTACTTC
d_gene: .; v_gene: TRBV10-2; abundance: many; j_gene: TRBJ1-1; CDR3aa: CASSRGPEAFF; CDR3nt: TGCGCCAGCAGTAGAGGTCCTGAAGCTTTCTTT
d_gene: .; v_gene: TRBV11-3; abundance: many; j_gene: TRBJ1-2; CDR3aa: CASSSNSYGYTF; CDR3nt: TGTGCCAGCAGCTCGAACAGCTATGGCTACACCTTC